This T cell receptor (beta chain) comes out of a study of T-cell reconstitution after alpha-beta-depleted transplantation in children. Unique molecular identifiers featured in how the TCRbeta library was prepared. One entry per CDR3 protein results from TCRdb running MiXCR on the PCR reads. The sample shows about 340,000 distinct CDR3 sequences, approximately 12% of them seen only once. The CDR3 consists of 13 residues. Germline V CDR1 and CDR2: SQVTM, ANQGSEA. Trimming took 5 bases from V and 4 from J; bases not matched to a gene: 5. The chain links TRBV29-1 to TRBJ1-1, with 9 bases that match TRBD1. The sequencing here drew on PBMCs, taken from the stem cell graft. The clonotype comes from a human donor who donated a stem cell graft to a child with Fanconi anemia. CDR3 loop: CSVNRGLGTEAFF. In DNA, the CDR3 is TGCAGCGTTAACAGGGGGCTCGGCACTGAAGCTTTCTTT.